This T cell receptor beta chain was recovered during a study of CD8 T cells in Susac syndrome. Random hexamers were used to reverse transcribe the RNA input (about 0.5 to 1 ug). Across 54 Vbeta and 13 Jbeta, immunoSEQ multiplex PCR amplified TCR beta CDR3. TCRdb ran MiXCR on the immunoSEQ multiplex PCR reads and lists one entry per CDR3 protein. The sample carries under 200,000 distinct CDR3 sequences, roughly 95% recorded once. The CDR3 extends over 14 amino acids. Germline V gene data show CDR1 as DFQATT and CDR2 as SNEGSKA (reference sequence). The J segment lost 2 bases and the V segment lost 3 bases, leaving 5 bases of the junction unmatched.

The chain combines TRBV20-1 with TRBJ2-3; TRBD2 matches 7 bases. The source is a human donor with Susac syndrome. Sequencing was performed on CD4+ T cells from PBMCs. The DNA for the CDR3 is TGCAGTGCTAGCGTGACTAGCTCCACAGATACGCAGTATTTT. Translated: CSASVTSSTDTQYF.